The TCR beta chain under discussion was sequenced for a study of T cell responses to AZD1222 COVID-19 vaccine. Study-wide findings and caveats: Spike-specific TCR repertoires showed rising breadth and depth after two AZD1222 doses.

This CDR3 contains 12 residues. The V end was cut by 2 bases, the J end by 5 bases, with 6 bases between. Concerning this clone: Its antigen is not known.

Sequencing was performed with immunoSEQ multiplex PCR; in TCRdb, only in-frame clones are kept and a portion is missing. Among 120,000 or so clones, 90% were seen once, and the ten largest hold around 6.9%. V gene TRBV12-3 or TRBV12-4 combines with J gene TRBJ1-1; D gene ambiguous. The source material was peripheral blood, sampled on day 0 of AZD1222 vaccination. The clonotype comes from an adult in good health. In DNA, the CDR3 is TGTGCCAGCAGTTTATTGGGTACTGAAGCTTTCTTT. Protein sequence: CASSLLGTEAFF.